Below, 26 T cell receptor beta chains from the same sample are listed, as sequenced in a study of cytomegalovirus exposure and HLA in healthy donors. The PCR contained 60 Vbeta and 13 Jbeta primers. TCRdb's copy holds only in-frame clones and misses some; the assay was immunoSEQ multiplex PCR. Among some 150,000 clones, approximately 80% were seen once, and the ten largest hold less than 0.9%. Sequencing input: PBMCs. These receptors came from a female donor in good health and CMV-seronegative.

V and J are TRBV5-6 and TRBJ1-3; maybe TRBD1 (5 bases). The CDR3 totals 15 residues. Germline lookup yields CDR1 SGHDT and CDR2 YYEEEE. V shed 4 bases and J shed 3 bases, with 14 bases lying between them. The CDR3, as DNA: TGTGCCAGCAGCCCCGACAGAAGACTTGGAAACACCATATATTTT. It codes for CASSPDRRLGNTIYF.

This rearrangement joins TRBV5-1 to TRBJ2-3; D is perhaps TRBD2 (5 bases). The CDR3 consists of 13 residues. Trimming pared 4 bases from V and 4 bases from J, leaving 10 bases between. The germline V gene has CDR1 SGHRS and CDR2 YFSETQ. The CDR3 DNA is TGCGCCAGCAGCGTAGGAGGAGCAGATACGCAGTATTTT. Translated: CASSVGGADTQYF.

V and J are TRBV19 and TRBJ1-1; 8 positions match TRBD1. Germline V gene data show CDR1 as LNHDA and CDR2 as SQIVND (reference sequence). This CDR3 region has 13 residues. Trimming at V came to 3 bases and at J to 8 bases, leaving 5 bases not matched to a gene. CDR3 amino acids: CASSMRDRNEAFF. Written as DNA, the CDR3 is TGTGCCAGTAGTATGAGGGACAGGAACGAAGCTTTCTTT.

The V and J genes are TRBV7-8 and TRBJ2-2; tentatively, D is TRBD2 (5 bases). Trimming shortened V by 0 bases and J by 3 bases, and 8 bases separated the two germline ends. The CDR3 contains 15 residues. Per germline, CDR1 SGHVS and CDR2 FQNEAQ. The CDR3 coding sequence is TGTGCCAGCAGCTTAGCTAGCGCCGACACCGGGGAGCTGTTTTTT. It translates to CASSLASADTGELFF.

The chain carries TRBV18 and TRBJ2-1, with 12 nucleotides matching TRBD2. There are 14 residues in the CDR3. J was trimmed by 5 bases and V by 4 bases; bases with no gene match: 0. The germline gives CDR1 KGHSH, CDR2 LQKENI. CDR3 nucleotides: TGTGCCAGCTCACGGACTAGCGGGGACAATGAGCAGTTCTTC. It specifies CASSRTSGDNEQFF.

This chain connects TRBV9 to TRBJ2-7, with 7 bases fitting TRBD1. In germline, CDR1 is SGDLS, CDR2 YYNGEE. This CDR3 is built from 14 residues. J lost 3 bases, V lost 0 bases, and 3 bases had no gene match. The CDR3 DNA sequence: TGTGCCAGCAGCGTAGTGGGACAGAGCTACGAGCAGTACTTC. Protein sequence: CASSVVGQSYEQYF.

A few counts support this clone. The V gene is TRBV18, the J gene TRBJ1-5, with 10 bases lining up with TRBD1. The CDR3 contains 17 residues. V lost 0 bases and J lost 5; bases outside the gene matches: 7. Germline lookup yields CDR1 KGHSH and CDR2 LQKENI. This CDR3 is CASSPPDRGEADQPQHF. In DNA form, the CDR3 reads TGTGCCAGCTCACCACCGGACAGGGGGGAGGCTGATCAGCCCCAGCATTTT.

The rearrangement uses TRBV19 and TRBJ1-2; D uncertain. V dropped 4 bases and J dropped 4 bases, with 10 bases sitting between them. The CDR3 contains 13 residues. CDR1 is LNHDA and CDR2 is SQIVND in the germline V gene (reference sequence). The CDR3 reads CASSRSPSYGYTF. CDR3 coding DNA: TGTGCCAGTAGTAGATCCCCTAGCTATGGCTACACCTTC. The variable domain in full, completed from reference TRBV19 and TRBJ1-2, reads DGGITQSPKYLFRKEGQNVTLSCEQNLNHDAMYWYRQDPGQGLRLIYYSQIVNDFQKGDIAEGYSVSREKKESFPLTVTSAQKNPTAFYLCASSRSPSYGYTFGSGTRLTVV.

This clone was found a few times. V gene TRBV4-3 combines with J gene TRBJ2-1; 7 bases line up with TRBD2. Trimming cost V 0 bases and J 5 bases; bases outside gene matches: 13. This CDR3 has 18 residues. Per germline, CDR1 LGHNA and CDR2 YSLEER. CDR3 DNA sequence: TGCGCCAGCAGCCAAGATTACGTAACGGGACTAACCCACAATGAGCAGTTCTTC. Its protein product is CASSQDYVTGLTHNEQFF.

A few counts support this clone. The chain combines TRBV28 with TRBJ1-2; D unresolved. This CDR3 has 12 residues. Trimming took off 6 bases at V and 5 bases at J, with 10 bases between the two ends. Germline CDR1 reads MDHEN; CDR2 reads SYDVKM. CDR3 nucleotides: TGTGCCAGCAGATTAACAAGTTATGGCTACACCTTC. It translates to CASRLTSYGYTF.

The chain has TRBV7-8 and TRBJ2-4; TRBD1 agrees at 7 bases. This CDR3 region has 13 residues. CDR1 is SGHVS and CDR2 is FQNEAQ in the germline V gene. Trimming took 7 bases from V and 4 from J; bases not matched to a gene: 4. The CDR3 loop is CASTPGQKNIQYF. In DNA form, the CDR3 reads TGTGCCAGCACCCCGGGACAGAAAAACATTCAGTACTTC.

V usage is TRBV9 and J usage is TRBJ2-3, with TRBD1 matching over 12 bases. CDR1 and CDR2 from the germline V gene are SGDLS and YYNGEE. The CDR3 runs 16 residues. Trimming removed 3 bases from V and 4 bases from J; junction bases left unmatched: 6. This CDR3 reads CASSGRDRGLADTQYF. CDR3 sequence (DNA): TGTGCCAGCAGCGGACGGGACAGGGGGCTGGCAGATACGCAGTATTTT.

The rearrangement joins TRBV9 to TRBJ1-2; D is ambiguous. The CDR3 is 15 residues long. Trimming shortened V by 5 bases and J by 3 bases, and 17 bases separated the two germline ends. Per germline, CDR1 SGDLS and CDR2 YYNGEE. DNA for the CDR3: TGTGCCAGCAGTAGAGAGGGAACGCTTTACTATGGCTACACCTTC. This encodes CASSREGTLYYGYTF.

This clone was found once. The CDR3 region is CASSHWDSSSYNEQFF. As DNA, the CDR3 is TGCGCCAGCAGTCACTGGGACTCTAGCTCCTACAATGAGCAGTTCTTC. This chain links TRBV23-1 with TRBJ2-1, with a weak D call TRBD2 (6 bases). TRBV23-1 is marked as an open reading frame, function uncertain. The V end lost 3 bases, the J end lost 0 bases, and 12 bases lay between the germline ends. CDR3 length: 16 residues.

This clone appeared a few times. The chain joins TRBV7-8 to TRBJ2-5; D is perhaps TRBD2 (6 bases). The J call may be in error: the DNA end matches TRBJ2-7 better. Germline CDR1 and CDR2: SGHVS and FQNEAQ. The CDR3 loop spans 16 amino acids. The CDR3 spells CASSLAWGGTTYEQYF. CDR3 DNA sequence: TGTGCCAGCAGCTTAGCGTGGGGCGGGACCACCTACGAGCAGTACTTC.

The chain links TRBV28 to TRBJ2-5, with 8 positions matching TRBD1. CDR1 and CDR2 (germline): MDHEN, SYDVKM. There are 16 residues in the CDR3. V was pared by 1 base and J by 0 bases, with 4 bases of the junction left unmatched. The CDR3 DNA reads as TGTGCCAGCAGTTTATCCGGGACAGGATACCAAGAGACCCAGTACTTC. Translating it yields CASSLSGTGYQETQYF.

V gene TRBV27 combines with J gene TRBJ1-1; 8 bases are a match to TRBD1. This CDR3 spans 15 amino acids. CDR1 and CDR2 (germline): MNHEY, SMNVEV (reference sequence). Trimming took 9 bases from V and 1 from J; bases not matched to a gene: 10. The CDR3, as DNA: TGTGCCAGTCTTTCTCCGGGGACAGGGAACACTGAAGCTTTCTTT. Amino acid sequence: CASLSPGTGNTEAFF.

The V gene is TRBV9, the J gene TRBJ2-6, with 7 bases fitting TRBD1. CDR1 and CDR2 from the germline V gene are SGDLS and YYNGEE. V gave up 4 bases and J gave up 6 bases; unmatched junction bases: 4. This CDR3 has 14 amino acids. The CDR3 region is CASSSGTEANVLTF. Here the CDR3 DNA reads TGTGCCAGCAGCTCTGGGACAGAGGCCAACGTCCTGACTTTC.

CDR3 in DNA: TGTGCCAGCAGTTACTCGGGGACAGGGAGCTACGAGCAGTACTTC. This codes for CASSYSGTGSYEQYF. V usage is TRBV6-5 and J usage is TRBJ2-7; TRBD1 aligns across 9 bases. In germline, CDR1 is MNHEY, CDR2 SVGAGI. This CDR3 has 15 amino acids. V lost 0 bases and J lost 3; bases outside the gene matches: 3.

The chain combines TRBV2 with TRBJ2-7; D is possibly TRBD1 (5 bases). Germline V gene lookup returns CDR1 SNHLY and CDR2 FYNNEI. Trimming took 1 base from V and 2 from J, leaving 12 bases between them. The CDR3 spans 15 residues. CDR3 coding DNA: TGTGCCAGCAGTGAAGATGGTAGGGGCGCCTACGAGCAGTACTTC. Its protein product is CASSEDGRGAYEQYF.

The chain uses TRBV7-2 and TRBJ2-1; the match to TRBD1 covers 10 bases. The CDR3 totals 17 residues. Germline loops: CDR1 SGHTA, CDR2 FQGNSA. V was clipped by 5 bases and J by 6 bases; unmatched bases: 13. Here the CDR3 reads CASSTNPGTGVRNEQFF. In DNA, the CDR3 is TGTGCCAGCAGCACAAACCCCGGGACAGGGGTACGCAATGAGCAGTTCTTC.

The rearrangement uses TRBV4-1 and TRBJ1-1, with a tentative D call TRBD1 (6 bases). The CDR3 is 15 amino acids. Trimming took 4 bases from V and 1 from J, leaving 13 bases between them. CDR1 MGHRA and CDR2 YSYEKL come from the germline V gene. CDR3 protein: CASSLRTEGNTEAFF. In nucleotides, the CDR3 is TGCGCCAGCAGCCTCCGGACAGAAGGGAACACTGAAGCTTTCTTT.

The chain combines TRBV6-1 with TRBJ2-1; 11 nucleotides agree with TRBD2. There are 16 residues in the CDR3. V lost 4 bases and J lost 8; bases outside the gene matches: 10. From germline, CDR1 is MNHNS and CDR2 SASEGT. The CDR3 sequence: CASSAMTSGAWYEQFF. The DNA of the CDR3 is TGTGCCAGCAGTGCGATGACTAGCGGGGCCTGGTATGAGCAGTTCTTC.

This clone appeared a few times. The chain carries TRBV10-3 and TRBJ2-3; a possible D gene is TRBD2 (6 bases). The CDR3 has 13 amino acids. Trimming removed 0 bases at V and 10 bases at J, with 11 bases between. Germline CDR1 reads ENHRY; CDR2 reads SYGVKD. The CDR3 here is CAISESTGLPQYF. CDR3 nucleotides: TGTGCCATCAGTGAGTCGACGGGACTCCCGCAGTATTTT.

The rearrangement uses TRBV11-1 and TRBJ1-1; no reliable D call. The CDR3 covers 15 residues. Germline V gene data show CDR1 as SGHAT and CDR2 as FQDESV (reference sequence). Trimming stripped 4 bases from V and 0 bases from J, with 12 bases between. The CDR3: CASSSSGTVNTEAFF. As DNA, the CDR3 is TGTGCCAGCAGCTCCTCGGGAACGGTGAACACTGAAGCTTTCTTT. The entire variable domain, with the rest obtained from reference TRBV11-1 and TRBJ1-1, is as follows: EAEVAQSPRYKITEKSQAVAFWCDPISGHATLYWYRQILGQGPELLVQFQDESVVDDSQLPKDRFSAERLKGVDSTLKIQPAELGDSAMYLCASSSSGTVNTEAFFGQGTRLTVV.

The V call is TRBV28, the J call TRBJ2-7, with D maybe TRBD2 (6 bases). The CDR3 has 16 amino acids. Deletions cut 6 bases from V and 3 bases from J, with 21 bases between. CDR1 is MDHEN and CDR2 is SYDVKM in the germline V gene. The CDR3 DNA follows: TGTGCCAGCAGCCGTGCGGGGAGCGGAGCGAGCTACGAGCAGTACTTC. The encoded protein is CASSRAGSGASYEQYF.